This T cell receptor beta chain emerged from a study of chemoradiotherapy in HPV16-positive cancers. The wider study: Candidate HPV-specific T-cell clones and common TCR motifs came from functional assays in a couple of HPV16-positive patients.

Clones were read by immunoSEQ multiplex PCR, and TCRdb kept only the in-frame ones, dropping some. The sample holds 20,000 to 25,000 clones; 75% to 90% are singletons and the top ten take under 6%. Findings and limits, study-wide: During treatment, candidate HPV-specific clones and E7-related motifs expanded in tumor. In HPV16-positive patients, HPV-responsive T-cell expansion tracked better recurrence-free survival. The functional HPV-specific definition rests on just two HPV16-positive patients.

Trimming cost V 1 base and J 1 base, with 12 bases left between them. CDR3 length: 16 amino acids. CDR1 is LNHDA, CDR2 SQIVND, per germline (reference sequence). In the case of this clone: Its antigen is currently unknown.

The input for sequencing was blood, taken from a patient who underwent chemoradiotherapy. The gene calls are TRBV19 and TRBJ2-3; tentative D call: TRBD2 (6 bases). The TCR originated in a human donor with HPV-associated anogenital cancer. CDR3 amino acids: CASSIGGGMGTDTQYF. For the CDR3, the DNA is TGTGCCAGTAGTATAGGAGGCGGGATGGGCACAGATACGCAGTATTTT.